The clone carrying this T cell receptor beta chain was seen a handful of times. The antigen is not known. Germline V CDR1 and CDR2: SGHTA, FQGTGA. The ends lost 2 bases at V and 5 bases at J; junction bases unmatched: 4. There are 14 residues in the CDR3. This entry belongs to a study of vaccination effects on CD4 cells after COVID-19. The overall study: Median timing of post-vaccine samples was 72 days after the second dose. Overall study findings and caveats: Common cold coronavirus cross-reactivity was shown by only 1 of 255 vaccine-induced clones in healthy vaccinees.

Profiled with immunoSEQ multiplex PCR; TCRdb holds only in-frame clones, not every one. The sample gives about 69,000 clones, around three quarters of which show up once; 0.8% to 1% is in the top ten. ViraFEST expansion of antigen-specific CD4+ T cells with viral peptide pools preceded sequencing. Scientists isolated CD4+ T cells after an approximately 9-day culture period ended. Vaccine administered to participants consisted of two doses of either BNT162b2 or mRNA-1273. Absence of prior SARS-CoV-2 infection characterized the vaccine recipients, who showed negative nucleocapsid antibodies. This sample comprised CD4+ T cells from PBMCs cultured with HCoV-OC43 spike peptides, obtained after COVID-19 vaccination. Regarding subset: HCoV-OC43 spike overlapping peptide pool stimulation. V gene TRBV7-3 combines with J gene TRBJ2-3; 7 bases align to TRBD2. This TCR was recovered from a human donor who received a COVID-19 vaccine. The chain's CDR3 is CASSLGGGGDTQYF. The CDR3 coding sequence is TGTGCCAGCAGCTTAGGCGGGGGTGGAGATACGCAGTATTTT.